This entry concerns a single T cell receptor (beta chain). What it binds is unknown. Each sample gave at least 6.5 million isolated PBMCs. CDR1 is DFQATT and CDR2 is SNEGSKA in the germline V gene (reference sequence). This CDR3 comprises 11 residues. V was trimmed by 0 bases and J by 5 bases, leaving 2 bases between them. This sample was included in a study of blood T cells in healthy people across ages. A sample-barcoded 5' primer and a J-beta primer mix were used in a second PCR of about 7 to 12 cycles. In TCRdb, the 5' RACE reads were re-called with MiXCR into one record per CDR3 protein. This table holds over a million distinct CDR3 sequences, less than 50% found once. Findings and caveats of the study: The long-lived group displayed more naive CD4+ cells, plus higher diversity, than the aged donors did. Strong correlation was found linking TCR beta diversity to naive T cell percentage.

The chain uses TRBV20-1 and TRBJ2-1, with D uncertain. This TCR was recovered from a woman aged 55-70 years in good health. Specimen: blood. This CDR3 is CSARENNEQFF. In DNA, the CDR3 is TGCAGTGCTAGAGAAAACAATGAGCAGTTCTTC.